This T cell receptor (beta chain) was captured by sequencing in a study of OX40 agonist ivuxolimab in advanced cancers. At the level of the study: Clinicians treated patients with ivuxolimab, an agonistic anti-OX40 (CD134) antibody. Every 2 weeks, patients got intravenous ivuxolimab at one of six dose levels (0.01-10 mg/kg). Partial responses were observed in three patients, of whom one had hepatocellular carcinoma and two had cutaneous melanoma.

Generated by immunoSEQ multiplex PCR, the TCRdb table keeps only in-frame clones and is missing some. The data show about 73,000 clones, about 90% seen once. V was clipped by 0 bases and J by 3 bases, with 11 bases between them. Germline CDR1 SGHVS, CDR2 FNYEAQ. This CDR3 has 15 amino acids. In regard to this clone: Its antigen is currently unknown.

Whole-study results and caveats: Relative to CD4+ cells, CD8+ T cells on average had more expanded clones.

The J gene is TRBJ1-1, the V gene TRBV7-6, with unresolved D. The material was CD4+ or CD8+ T cells sorted from blood, obtained in a trial of the OX40 agonist ivuxolimab. The sequence came from an adult with an advanced solid tumor such as melanoma, head and neck, liver or kidney cancer. The DNA of the CDR3 is TGTGCCAGCAGCTTAGCGGGTCCTATGGACACTGAAGCTTTCTTT. This translates into CASSLAGPMDTEAFF. Combining the CDR3 with reference TRBV7-6 and TRBJ1-1 gives the whole variable domain GAGVSQSPRYKVTKRGQDVALRCDPISGHVSLYWYRQALGQGPEFLTYFNYEAQQDKSGLPNDRFSAERPEGSISTLTIQRTEQRDSAMYRCASSLAGPMDTEAFFGQGTRLTVV.